The 19 T cell receptor beta chains below were found in one sample sequenced in a study of T cells in Graves' hyperthyroidism and ophthalmopathy. From RNA transcripts, TCR beta CDR3 regions were amplified. The primer set for the first-round RT-PCR of the TCR CDR3 was HTBI. TCRdb re-called the multiplex PCR reads with MiXCR, one entry per CDR3 protein. The sample shows around 440,000 distinct CDR3 sequences, approximately 14% of them seen only once. Sample: blood. Receptors originate from a woman between 18 and 29 years old with Graves' hyperthyroidism.

This clonotype has at least ten counts. The junction and the germline gene differ at one end; a read error may be behind it. This chain connects TRBV5-1 to TRBJ1-4; D not resolved. The germline CDR1 and CDR2 sequences are SGHRS and YFSETQ. The CDR3 covers 14 residues. The CDR3 nucleotides are TGCGCCAGCAGATTGGAGGCAACTAATGAAAAACTGTTTTTT. It translates to CASRLEATNEKLFF.

This clonotype was counted many times. The rearrangement joins TRBV20-1 to TRBJ2-5; tentatively, D is TRBD2 (6 bases). The CDR3 covers 13 residues. Germline loops: CDR1 DFQATT, CDR2 SNEGSKA (reference sequence). Trimming cost V 6 bases and J 5 bases, with 16 bases left between them. CDR3 loop: CSAEGRAGETQYF. CDR3 nucleotide sequence: TGCAGTGCGGAGGGAAGGGCTGGCGAGACCCAGTACTTC.

This clonotype was picked up a small number of times. The V and J genes are TRBV6-5 and TRBJ1-4, with D uncertain. Trimming pared 2 bases from V and 0 bases from J, leaving 7 bases between. CDR3 length equals 15 residues. Germline-derived CDR1 and CDR2 are MNHEY and SVGAGI. In DNA form, the CDR3 reads TGTGCCAGCAGTTACGTGGGTGCAACTAATGAAAAACTGTTTTTT. This encodes CASSYVGATNEKLFF.

Comment on this clonotype: This sequence may be a read error, since a much larger clone differs from it by one base. The rearrangement joins TRBV7-2 to TRBJ1-1, with D unresolved. V lost 1 base and J 2 bases, leaving 14 bases between the germline ends. CDR3 length equals 16 residues. Germline CDR1 SGHTA, CDR2 FQGNSA. The chain's CDR3 is CASSLGGLRGNTEAFF. For the CDR3, the DNA is TGTGCCAGCAGCTTAGGAGGATTACGGGGAAACACTGAAGCTTTCTTT.

This clonotype was seen repeatedly, ten times or more. The gene calls are TRBV29-1 and TRBJ1-2; D possibly corresponds to TRBD1 (5 bases). With 5 bases removed from V and 1 base from J, the gap between germline ends came to 11 bases. Germline CDR1 SQVTM, CDR2 ANQGSEA. The CDR3 sequence is 13 residues long. Written as DNA, the CDR3 is TGCAGCGTTCGAGGGGCGGATAACTATGGCTACACCTTC. Its translation is CSVRGADNYGYTF.

This clonotype was detected many times. The J gene is TRBJ2-3, the V gene TRBV5-1, with D possibly matching TRBD1 (6 bases). CDR1 is SGHRS and CDR2 is YFSETQ in the germline V gene. Deletions cut 1 base from V and 2 bases from J, with 20 bases between. The CDR3 has 18 residues. Here the CDR3 DNA reads TGCGCCAGCAGCTTGATGCCCCCCCGCCGGGACATCACAGATACGCAGTATTTT. Protein product: CASSLMPPRRDITDTQYF.

This chain uses TRBV14 with TRBJ2-2; no definite D call. Trimming shortened V by 0 bases and J by 7 bases, and 6 bases separated the two germline ends. The germline gives CDR1 SGHDN, CDR2 FVKESK. CDR3 length equals 13 residues. CDR3 sequence: CASSQDIVGELFF. CDR3 coding DNA: TGTGCCAGCAGCCAAGATATTGTCGGGGAGCTGTTTTTT.

This clonotype was seen many times. The genes are TRBV7-3 and TRBJ2-5, with a tentative D call TRBD2 (5 bases). The CDR3 loop spans 13 amino acids. The germline V and J ends were trimmed by 1 base and 5 bases, with 8 bases remaining between them. From germline, CDR1 is SGHTA and CDR2 FQGTGA. In DNA, the CDR3 is TGTGCCAGCAGCTTAAGGAGGCTGGAGACCCAGTACTTC. Amino acids: CASSLRRLETQYF.

The J gene is TRBJ1-4, the V gene TRBV7-6, with 8 positions matching TRBD1. This CDR3 has 14 amino acids. V lost 3 bases to trimming and J lost 7 bases; unmatched junction nucleotides: 4. The germline CDR1 and CDR2 sequences are SGHVS and FNYEAQ. The CDR3 loop is CASSLAGGFEKLFF. In nucleotides, the CDR3 is TGTGCCAGCAGCTTGGCAGGGGGCTTTGAAAAACTGTTTTTT.

This clonotype was seen a handful of times. CDR3 loop: CATLLRGSYEQYF. DNA for the CDR3: TGTGCCACCCTACTAAGAGGCTCCTACGAGCAGTACTTC. The V gene is TRBV6-1, the J gene TRBJ2-7; D remains ambiguous. V was trimmed by 10 bases and J by 0 bases, leaving 13 bases between them. The CDR3 loop spans 13 amino acids. Germline V gene lookup returns CDR1 MNHNS and CDR2 SASEGT.

This clonotype was seen repeatedly, ten times or more. Sequence at one end of the junction differs from germline and may be a read error. The genes are TRBV2 and TRBJ1-1, with D possibly being TRBD1 (5 bases). Germline loops: CDR1 SNHLY, CDR2 FYNNEI. CDR3 length: 13 amino acids. The CDR3 spells CASSEMGVTETFF. CDR3 DNA: TGTGCCAGCAGTGAAATGGGGGTGACTGAAACTTTCTTT.

This clonotype was seen repeatedly, ten times or more. This chain connects TRBV28 to TRBJ1-1; D is undetermined. Per the germline V gene, CDR1 is MDHEN and CDR2 is SYDVKM. Trimming cost V 6 bases and J 0 bases, with 11 bases left between them. The CDR3 sequence is 14 residues long. The CDR3 sequence: CASSRTVMNTEAFF. The CDR3 coding sequence is TGTGCCAGCAGCCGGACGGTAATGAACACTGAAGCTTTCTTT.

The chain recombines TRBV11-1 with TRBJ2-1; tentatively, D is TRBD1 (5 bases). This CDR3 region has 17 residues. Germline lookup yields CDR1 SGHAT and CDR2 FQDESV (reference sequence). V lost 5 bases, J lost 15 bases, and 32 bases lay in between. The CDR3 nucleotides are TGTGCCAGCAGCGCTACAGGCGTTTCTAGGTCCAAGGGTGTCTGGTTCTTC. Amino acid sequence: CASSATGVSRSKGVWFF.

This chain joins TRBV7-9 and TRBJ2-1; D is undetermined. The V end lost 2 bases, the J end lost 10 bases, and 6 bases lay between the germline ends. Germline CDR1 is SEHNR and CDR2 is FQNEAQ (reference sequence). The CDR3 runs to 11 residues. CDR3 sequence (DNA): TGTGCCAGCAGCTTACAGCAGGAGCAGTTCTTC. Its protein is CASSLQQEQFF.

The V call is TRBV7-2, the J call TRBJ2-3; 7 positions match TRBD2. The germline gives CDR1 SGHTA, CDR2 FQGNSA. The CDR3 covers 17 residues. Losses at the gene ends were 4 bases for V and 3 bases for J; bases not matched to a gene: 13. The CDR3 loop is CASSSGGGAPLTDTQYF. The CDR3 coding sequence is TGTGCCAGCAGCTCGGGGGGAGGAGCCCCTCTAACAGATACGCAGTATTTT.

Many counts were recorded for this clonotype. The rearrangement joins TRBV2 to TRBJ1-5; possible D gene TRBD1, 5 bases. Germline CDR1 SNHLY, CDR2 FYNNEI. V was cut by 0 bases and J by 6 bases, with 9 bases left in between. The CDR3 length is 14 residues. CDR3 nucleotides: TGTGCCAGCAGTGAAGCTTCAGGGTTTCAGCCCCAGCATTTT. The encoded protein is CASSEASGFQPQHF.

The V call is TRBV15, the J call TRBJ1-2; 9 bases align to TRBD1. The germline CDR1 and CDR2 sequences are LNHNV and YYDKDF (reference sequence). With 5 bases clipped from V and 8 bases from J, the junction kept 6 bases outside the gene matches. The CDR3 covers 13 residues. This CDR3 is CATSEQGAQGYTF. The CDR3 DNA sequence: TGTGCCACCAGCGAACAGGGGGCGCAGGGCTACACCTTC.

This clonotype appeared many times. The V call is TRBV5-1, the J call TRBJ1-2, with D unclear. Germline CDR1 reads SGHRS; CDR2 reads YFSETQ. Trimming took 2 bases from V and 2 from J, leaving 7 bases between them. The CDR3 covers 13 residues. CDR3 protein: CASSFGPNYGYTF. In nucleotides, the CDR3 is TGCGCCAGCAGCTTCGGGCCCAACTATGGCTACACCTTC.

The chain is built from TRBV14 and TRBJ1-5; D gene uncertain. Trimming stripped 0 bases from V and 3 bases from J, with 18 bases between. The CDR3 sequence is 18 residues long. Germline V gene lookup returns CDR1 SGHDN and CDR2 FVKESK. The CDR3 DNA reads TGTGCCAGCAGCCAAGATACAGTCATATACCGTAACAATCAGCCCCAGCATTTT. This gives the protein CASSQDTVIYRNNQPQHF.